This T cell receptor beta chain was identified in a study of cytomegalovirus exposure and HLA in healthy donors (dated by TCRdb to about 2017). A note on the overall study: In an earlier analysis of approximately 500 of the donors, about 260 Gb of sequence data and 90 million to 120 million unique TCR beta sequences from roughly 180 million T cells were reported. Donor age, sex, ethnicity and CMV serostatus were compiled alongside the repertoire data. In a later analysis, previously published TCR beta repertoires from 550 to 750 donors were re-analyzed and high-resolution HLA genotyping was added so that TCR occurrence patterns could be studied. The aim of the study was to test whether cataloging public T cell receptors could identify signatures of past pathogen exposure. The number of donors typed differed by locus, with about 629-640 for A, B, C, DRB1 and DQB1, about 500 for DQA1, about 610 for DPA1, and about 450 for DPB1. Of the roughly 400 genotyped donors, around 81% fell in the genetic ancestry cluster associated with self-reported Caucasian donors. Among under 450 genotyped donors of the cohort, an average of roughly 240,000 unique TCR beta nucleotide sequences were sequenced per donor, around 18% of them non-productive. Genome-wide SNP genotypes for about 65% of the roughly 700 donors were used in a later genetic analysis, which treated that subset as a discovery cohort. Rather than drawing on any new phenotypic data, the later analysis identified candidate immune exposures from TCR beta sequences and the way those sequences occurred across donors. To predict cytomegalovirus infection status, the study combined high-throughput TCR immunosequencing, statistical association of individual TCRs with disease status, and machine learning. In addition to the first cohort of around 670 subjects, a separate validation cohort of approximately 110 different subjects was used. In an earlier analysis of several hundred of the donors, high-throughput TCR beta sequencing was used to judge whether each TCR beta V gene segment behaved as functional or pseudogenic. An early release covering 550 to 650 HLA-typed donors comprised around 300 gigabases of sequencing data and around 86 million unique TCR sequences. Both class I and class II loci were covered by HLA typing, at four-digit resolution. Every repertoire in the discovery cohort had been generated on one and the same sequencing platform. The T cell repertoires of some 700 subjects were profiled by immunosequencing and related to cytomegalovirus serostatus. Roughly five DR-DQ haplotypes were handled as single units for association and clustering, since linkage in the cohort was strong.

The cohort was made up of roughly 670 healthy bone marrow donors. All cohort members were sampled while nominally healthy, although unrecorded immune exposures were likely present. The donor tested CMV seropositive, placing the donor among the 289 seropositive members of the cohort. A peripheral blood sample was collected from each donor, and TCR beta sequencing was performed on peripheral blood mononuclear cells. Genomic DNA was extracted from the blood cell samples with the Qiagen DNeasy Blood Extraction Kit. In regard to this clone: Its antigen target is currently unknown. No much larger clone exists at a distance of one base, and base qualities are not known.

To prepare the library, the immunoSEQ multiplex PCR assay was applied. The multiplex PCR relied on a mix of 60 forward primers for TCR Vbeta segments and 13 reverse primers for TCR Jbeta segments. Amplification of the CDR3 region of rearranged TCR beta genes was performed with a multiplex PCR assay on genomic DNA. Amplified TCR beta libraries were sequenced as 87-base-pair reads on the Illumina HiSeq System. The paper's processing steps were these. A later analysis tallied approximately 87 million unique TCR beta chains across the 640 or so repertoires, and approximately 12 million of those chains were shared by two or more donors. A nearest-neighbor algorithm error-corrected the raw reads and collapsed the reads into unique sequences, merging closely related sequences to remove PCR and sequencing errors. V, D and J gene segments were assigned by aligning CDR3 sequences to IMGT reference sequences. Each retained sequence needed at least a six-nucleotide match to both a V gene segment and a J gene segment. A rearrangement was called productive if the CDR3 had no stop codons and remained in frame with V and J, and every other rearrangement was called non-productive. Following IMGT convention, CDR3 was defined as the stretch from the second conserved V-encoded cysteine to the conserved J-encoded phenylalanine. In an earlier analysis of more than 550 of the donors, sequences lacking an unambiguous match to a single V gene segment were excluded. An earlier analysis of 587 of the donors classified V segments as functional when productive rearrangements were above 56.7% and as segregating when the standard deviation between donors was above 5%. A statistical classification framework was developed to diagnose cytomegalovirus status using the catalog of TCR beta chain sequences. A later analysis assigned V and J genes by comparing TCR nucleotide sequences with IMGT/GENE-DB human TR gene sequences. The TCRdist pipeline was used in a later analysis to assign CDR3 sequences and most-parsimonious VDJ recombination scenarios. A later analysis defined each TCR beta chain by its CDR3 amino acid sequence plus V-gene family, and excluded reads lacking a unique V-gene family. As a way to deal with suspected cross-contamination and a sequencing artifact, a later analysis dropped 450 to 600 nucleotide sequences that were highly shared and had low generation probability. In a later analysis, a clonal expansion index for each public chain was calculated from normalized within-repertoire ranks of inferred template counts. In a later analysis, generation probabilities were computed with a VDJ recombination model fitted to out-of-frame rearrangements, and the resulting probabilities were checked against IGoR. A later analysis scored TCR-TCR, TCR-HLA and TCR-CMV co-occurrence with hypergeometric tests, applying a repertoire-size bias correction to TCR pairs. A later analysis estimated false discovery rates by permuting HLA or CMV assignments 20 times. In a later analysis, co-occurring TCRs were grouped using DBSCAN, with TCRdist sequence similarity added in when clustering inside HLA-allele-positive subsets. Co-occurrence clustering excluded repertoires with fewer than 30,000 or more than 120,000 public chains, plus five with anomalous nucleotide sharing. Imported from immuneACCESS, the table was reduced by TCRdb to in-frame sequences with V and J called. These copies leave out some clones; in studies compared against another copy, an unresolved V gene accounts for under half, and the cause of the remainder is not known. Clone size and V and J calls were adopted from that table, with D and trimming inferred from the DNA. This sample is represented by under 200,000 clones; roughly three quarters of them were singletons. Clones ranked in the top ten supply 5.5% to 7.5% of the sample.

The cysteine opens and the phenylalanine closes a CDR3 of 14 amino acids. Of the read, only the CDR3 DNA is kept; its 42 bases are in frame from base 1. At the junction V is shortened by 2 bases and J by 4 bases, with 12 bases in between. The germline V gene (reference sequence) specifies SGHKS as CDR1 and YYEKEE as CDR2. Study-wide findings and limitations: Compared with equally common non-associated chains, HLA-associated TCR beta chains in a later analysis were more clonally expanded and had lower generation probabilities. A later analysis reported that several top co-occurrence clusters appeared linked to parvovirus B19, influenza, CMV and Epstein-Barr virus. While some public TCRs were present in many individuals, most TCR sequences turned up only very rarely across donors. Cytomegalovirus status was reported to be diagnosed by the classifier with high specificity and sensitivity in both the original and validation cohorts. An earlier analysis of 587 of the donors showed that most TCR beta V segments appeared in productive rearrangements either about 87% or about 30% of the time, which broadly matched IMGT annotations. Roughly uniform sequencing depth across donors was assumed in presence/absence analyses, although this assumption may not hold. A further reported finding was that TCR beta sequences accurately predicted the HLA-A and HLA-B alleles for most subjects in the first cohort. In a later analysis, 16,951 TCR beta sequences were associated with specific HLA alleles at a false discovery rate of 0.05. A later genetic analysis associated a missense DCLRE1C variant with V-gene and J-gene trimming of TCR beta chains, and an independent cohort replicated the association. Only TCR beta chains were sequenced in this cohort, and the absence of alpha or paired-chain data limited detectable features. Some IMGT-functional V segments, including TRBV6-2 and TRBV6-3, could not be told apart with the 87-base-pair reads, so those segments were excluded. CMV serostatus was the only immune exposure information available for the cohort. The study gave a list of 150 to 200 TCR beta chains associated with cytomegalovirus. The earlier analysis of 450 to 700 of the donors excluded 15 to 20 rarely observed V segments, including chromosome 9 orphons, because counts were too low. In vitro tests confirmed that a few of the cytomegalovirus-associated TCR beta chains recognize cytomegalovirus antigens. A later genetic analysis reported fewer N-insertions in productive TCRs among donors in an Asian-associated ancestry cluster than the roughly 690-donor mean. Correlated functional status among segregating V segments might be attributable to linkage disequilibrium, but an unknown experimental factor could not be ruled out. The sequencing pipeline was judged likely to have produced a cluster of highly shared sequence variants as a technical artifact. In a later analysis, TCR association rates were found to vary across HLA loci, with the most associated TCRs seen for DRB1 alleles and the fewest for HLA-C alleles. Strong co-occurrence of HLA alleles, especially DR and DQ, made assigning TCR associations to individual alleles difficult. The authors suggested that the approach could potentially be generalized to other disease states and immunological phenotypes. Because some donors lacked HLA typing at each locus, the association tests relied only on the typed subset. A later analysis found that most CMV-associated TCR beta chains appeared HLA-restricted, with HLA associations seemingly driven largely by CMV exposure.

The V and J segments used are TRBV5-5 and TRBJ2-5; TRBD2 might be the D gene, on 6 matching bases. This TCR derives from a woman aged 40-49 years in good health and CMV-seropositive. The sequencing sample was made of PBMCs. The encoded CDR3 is CASSLRLATETQYF. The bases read TGTGCCAGCAGCTTAAGGCTAGCGACAGAGACCCAGTACTTC.